Following are 16 T cell receptor beta chains from one sample sequenced in a study of post-analysis software for immune sequencing data (dated by TCRdb to 2014 to 2015). What the research found in general, with its limitations: Roughly 5 TRBV segments, including TRBV5-6, TRBV5-1 and TRBV20-1, were significantly more frequent in patients than controls.

Which antigens these TCRs recognize remains unknown. Libraries were prepared through PCR. Instrument used: Illumina HiSeq 2500. To reduce PCR and sequencing biases, unique molecular identifiers were incorporated into the TCR beta cDNA libraries. Through fastp at Q25 and MiXCR, TCRdb rebuilt clones from the public reads, retaining in-frame beta chains. Each record represents a unique CDR3 protein, reported with the most common genes and DNA among its rows. Within this sample are 170,000 or so distinct CDR3 sequences, with 30% of them counted one time only. About 1.6% of the sample lies in the top ten. The material sequenced was blood. Receptors were obtained from a girl aged 10 to 17 with multiple sclerosis.

The table lists this clonotype with a few counts. The chain joins TRBV27 to TRBJ1-5; D gene uncertain. The V gene lost 0 bases and the J gene lost 5 bases, with 8 bases spanning the gap. This CDR3 has 14 residues. Germline lookup yields CDR1 MNHEY and CDR2 SMNVEV (reference sequence). The CDR3 sequence: CASSLSGLDQPQHF. The CDR3 nucleotides read TGTGCCAGCAGTTTATCAGGTTTGGATCAGCCCCAGCATTTT.

This chain joins TRBV5-4 and TRBJ1-2, with a possible D match to TRBD1 (5 bases). CDR3 length equals 14 residues. Germline CDR1 and CDR2: SGHNT and YYREEE (reference sequence). V lost 4 bases to trimming and J lost 3 bases, with 13 bases between them. The CDR3 loop reads CASSPGHGDYGYTF. CDR3 DNA sequence: TGTGCCAGCAGCCCCGGACATGGAGACTATGGCTACACCTTC.

The chain combines TRBV15 with TRBJ2-1; D call uncertain. The CDR3 totals 13 residues. Per the germline V gene, CDR1 is LNHNV and CDR2 is YYDKDF (reference sequence). V was pared by 0 bases and J by 8 bases, with 8 bases between. CDR3 bases: TGTGCCACCAGCAGAGATCTTCTGTATGAGCAGTTCTTC. This encodes CATSRDLLYEQFF.

In its sample, this clonotype was seen a few times. The chain combines TRBV19 with TRBJ2-6; TRBD2 matches 11 bases. Germline loops: CDR1 LNHDA, CDR2 SQIVND (reference sequence). Unmatched junction bases numbered 12, after V lost 5 bases and J lost 3 bases. The CDR3 contains 19 residues. The CDR3 reads CASSPRGPSGRSGANVLTF. The DNA of the CDR3 is TGTGCCAGTAGTCCCAGAGGGCCTAGCGGGAGGAGTGGGGCCAACGTCCTGACTTTC.

Of note for this clonotype: A junction end diverges from the germline sequence, so it may reflect a read error. The V and J genes are TRBV6-1 and TRBJ2-7, with TRBD2 matching over 7 bases. Germline-derived CDR1 and CDR2 are MNHNS and SASEGT. CDR3 length: 20 residues. CDR3 region: CASSPFSPRIGLADSYERYF. The CDR3 DNA sequence: TGTGCCAGCAGTCCGTTCTCTCCTCGTATCGGGCTAGCGGATTCCTACGAGCGGTACTTC.

A word on this clonotype: A much larger clone sits a single nucleotide away, making a read error possible. V usage is TRBV7-9 and J usage is TRBJ2-4, with 8 nucleotides matching TRBD2. Gene TRBJ2-7 matches the end of the DNA better, so the J call may be wrong. The CDR3 runs 13 residues. From germline, CDR1 is SEHNR and CDR2 FQNEAQ (reference sequence). CDR3 loop: CTSSYSGTNEQYF. In nucleotides, the CDR3 is TGTACCAGCAGCTATAGCGGGACCAACGAGCAGTACTTC.

This clonotype has at least ten counts. V usage is TRBV12-3 or TRBV12-4 and J usage is TRBJ1-2; 7 bases align to TRBD1. This CDR3 contains 13 residues. V was clipped by 5 bases and J by 8 bases; unmatched bases: 8. The CDR3 DNA is TGTGCCAGCAGTCCAGGGGGATTGGGGGGCTACACCTTC. Translation gives CASSPGGLGGYTF.

For this clonotype: This may come from a read error, since a much larger clone is one base off. The chain employs TRBV6-5 and TRBJ2-3; no firm D call. Germline-derived CDR1 and CDR2 are MNHEY and SVGAGI. The germline V and J ends were trimmed by 5 bases and 4 bases, with 13 bases remaining between them. The length of the CDR3 is 14 residues. The CDR3 region has the DNA TGTGCCAGCAGTCCGCTAGGGCCATCAGATACGCAGTATTTT. Encoded protein: CASSPLGPSDTQYF.

Notes on this clonotype: A much larger clone differs by one base, so this may be a read error. This chain connects TRBV12-3 or TRBV12-4 to TRBJ2-3; TRBD2 agrees at 11 bases. The CDR3 contains 14 residues. The DNA of the CDR3 is TGTGCCAGCAGTCTGGGGACTAGCGGTGATACGGAGTATTTT. Protein: CASSLGTSGDTEYF.

Of note for this clonotype: Just one base apart from a much larger clone, this may be a read error. The chain combines TRBV12-3 or TRBV12-4 with TRBJ2-7, with 9 bases matching TRBD2. This CDR3 has 15 residues. The CDR3, as DNA: TGTGCCTGCAGTTTAACGGCGGGAGGGCCTTCCGAGCAGTACTTC. Protein product: CACSLTAGGPSEQYF.

Ten or more counts support this clonotype. The chain carries TRBV20-1 and TRBJ2-1, with TRBD2 matching over 7 bases. The CDR3 totals 16 residues. The V and J ends lost 2 bases and 2 bases, in that order; junction bases with no gene match: 9. Germline V gene lookup returns CDR1 DFQATT and CDR2 SNEGSKA (reference sequence). The CDR3 loop reads CSARSSSGTTYNEQFF. For the CDR3, the DNA is TGCAGTGCTAGAAGCTCTAGCGGTACTACCTACAATGAGCAGTTCTTC.

J is TRBJ2-3 and V is TRBV9; a weak D match, TRBD2 (5 bases). Trimming stripped 4 bases from V and 4 bases from J, with 16 bases between. Germline-derived CDR1 and CDR2 are SGDLS and YYNGEE. The CDR3 sequence is 15 residues long. This CDR3 reads CASSPEGHPADTQYF. The CDR3, as DNA: TGTGCCAGCAGCCCAGAGGGCCATCCGGCAGATACGCAGTATTTT.

With respect to this clonotype: Possible read error: a much larger clone is one base away. The genes are TRBV5-1 and TRBJ2-1; TRBD2 is a possible D gene (6 bases). CDR3 length: 14 amino acids. The germline V gene has CDR1 SGHRS and CDR2 YFSETQ. In nucleotides, the CDR3 is TGCGCCGGCAGCTTGGCTTCTAGCGACAATGAGCAGTTCTTC. Residues: CAGSLASSDNEQFF. Drawing the rest from reference TRBV5-1 and TRBJ2-1, the complete variable domain is KAGVTQTPRYLIKTRGQQVTLSCSPISGHRSVSWYQQTPGQGLQFLFEYFSETQRNKGNFPGRFSGRQFSNSRSEMNVSTLELGDSALYLCAGSLASSDNEQFFGPGTRLTVL.

This clonotype was picked up one time. The CDR3 region has the DNA TGCGCCAGCAGCTTGTATCGTCAGGGTCCCTACGAGCAGTATTTT. Translation gives CASSLYRQGPYEQYF. V usage is TRBV5-1 and J usage is TRBJ2-3; TRBD1 might be the D (5 bases). CDR1 is SGHRS, CDR2 YFSETQ, per germline. There are 15 residues in the CDR3. Deletions cut 1 base from V and 11 bases from J, with 20 bases between.

This clonotype was observed at least ten times. The chain combines TRBV3-1 with TRBJ2-3, with a tentative D call TRBD2 (5 bases). The V gene's germline CDR1 is LGHDT and CDR2 YNNKEL (reference sequence). V lost 0 bases and J 2 bases, leaving 9 bases between the germline ends. The CDR3 sequence is 15 residues long. The CDR3 loop reads CASSQEGDYTDTQYF. The CDR3, as DNA: TGTGCCAGCAGCCAAGAGGGAGATTACACAGATACGCAGTATTTT.

V and J are TRBV12-5 and TRBJ2-7; the D is unclear. Trimming shortened V by 5 bases and J by 7 bases, and 9 bases separated the two germline ends. This CDR3 is 11 amino acids long. Germline values: CDR1 LGHNT, CDR2 FRNRAP. This chain's CDR3 is CASGPPSEQYF. CDR3 coding DNA: TGTGCTAGTGGTCCACCCTCGGAGCAGTACTTC.